This record concerns one T cell receptor beta chain sequence. V gave up 4 bases and J gave up 3 bases; unmatched junction bases: 2. This CDR3 comprises 14 residues. The V gene's germline CDR1 is SQVTM and CDR2 ANQGSEA. The entry originates in a study of cytomegalovirus exposure and HLA in healthy donors. The primer mix had 60 Vbeta and 13 Jbeta primers. Repertoires were generated with immunoSEQ multiplex PCR, while TCRdb's copy carries only in-frame clones and drops some. The profile shows 150,000 to 200,000 clones, roughly 85% of them singletons. This chain joins TRBV29-1 and TRBJ2-1; 11 bases agree with TRBD2. The origin of this receptor is a woman in her 30s in good health and CMV-seropositive. Material for sequencing was PBMCs. The CDR3 region is CSVGGLADYNEQFF. The CDR3 DNA follows: TGCAGCGTTGGGGGACTAGCGGACTACAATGAGCAGTTCTTC.